The text below deals with one TCR beta chain. The antigen is unknown. Sequencing was performed with immunoSEQ multiplex PCR; in TCRdb, only in-frame clones are kept and a portion is missing. The table shows 25,000 or so clones, with 73% occurring only once. This sample was included in a study of vaccination effects on CD4 cells after COVID-19. Whole-study findings and limits: After vaccination, at late timepoints, clones induced by infection and by vaccine contracted markedly.

Antigen-specific CD4+ T cell clonotypes were called by their expansion after viral peptide-pool culture in ViraFEST. The culture ran for approximately 11 days before CD4+ T cells were isolated. The vaccine given was either BNT162b2 or mRNA-1273, in two doses. Peptides at around 9.9 ug/ml and IL-2 at 10 IU/ml were added to around 2 million PBMC per well. The authors exchanged half the medium for IL-2 medium on days 3 and 7. The CDR3 has 13 residues. Germline V CDR1 and CDR2: LNHDA, SQIVND (reference sequence). V trimming: 10 bases; J trimming: 5 bases; junction bases outside the gene matches: 11. This receptor was taken from a human donor who received a COVID-19 vaccine. This material consisted of CD4+ T cells from PBMCs cultured with SARS-CoV-2 spike peptides, taken after COVID-19 vaccination. The chain uses TRBV19 and TRBJ2-7, with 7 bases aligning to TRBD1. The chain's CDR3 is CATTFRGFHEQYF. As DNA, the CDR3 is TGTGCCACCACTTTCAGGGGGTTCCACGAGCAGTACTTC.